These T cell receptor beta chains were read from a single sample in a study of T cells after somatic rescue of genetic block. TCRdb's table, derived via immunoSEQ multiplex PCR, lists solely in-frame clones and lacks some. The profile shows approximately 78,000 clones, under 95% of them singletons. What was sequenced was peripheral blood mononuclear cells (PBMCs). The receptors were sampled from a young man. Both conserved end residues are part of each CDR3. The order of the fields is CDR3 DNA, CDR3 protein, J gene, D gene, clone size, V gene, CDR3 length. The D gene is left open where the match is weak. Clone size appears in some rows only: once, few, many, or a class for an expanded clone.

TGTGCCAGCAGCTTAGAATTCGGACTAAGCACAGATACGCAGTATTTT	CASSLEFGLSTDTQYF	TRBJ2-3	NA	NA	TRBV11-2	16
TGTGCCAGCAGCGCGGGTCCCTCACAGGGGGCGCGTAACTATGGCTACACCTTC	CASSAGPSQGARNYGYTF	TRBJ1-2	TRBD1	NA	TRBV7-9	18
TGCGCCAGCAGTGAGCGGGCAGACGGAACTTATGGCTACACCTTC	CASSERADGTYGYTF	TRBJ1-2	NA	once	TRBV10-1	15
TGTGCCAGCAGCTTGGCCGGCGTCGCGAACACCGGGGAGCTGTTTTTT	CASSLAGVANTGELFF	TRBJ2-2	NA	NA	TRBV5-6	16
TGTGCCAGCAGTGAACAGCCCAATAATTCACCCCTCCACTTT	CASSEQPNNSPLHF	TRBJ1-6	NA	NA	TRBV6-1	14
TGTGCCAGCAGTGGGACCTTAGTCAACGAGCAGTACTTC	CASSGTLVNEQYF	TRBJ2-7	NA	NA	TRBV6-1	13
TGTGCCAGCATGCCTGGGTACAGGAACCTTTTGGAAGCTTTCTTT	CASMPGYRNLLEAFF	TRBJ1-1	NA	NA	TRBV2	15
TGTGCCAGCAGCGCAGGGGGCTCCTATAATTCACCCCTCCACTTT	CASSAGGSYNSPLHF	TRBJ1-6	TRBD1	NA	TRBV2	15
TGTGCCAGCAGCGTAGTTGGGGGCCTGAACACTGAAGCTTTCTTT	CASSVVGGLNTEAFF	TRBJ1-1	NA	NA	TRBV9	15
TGCGCCAGCAGTTCTCTTAGGACCGAAAACTATGGCTACACCTTC	CASSSLRTENYGYTF	TRBJ1-2	NA	NA	TRBV23-1	15
TGTGCCAGCAGTGAAGAAGGCGGGGCCTACACAGATACGCAGTATTTT	CASSEEGGAYTDTQYF	TRBJ2-3	NA	NA	TRBV2	16
TGCGCCAGCACTCAGGGGGGTAGCTCTGGGGCCAACGTCCTGACTTTC	CASTQGGSSGANVLTF	TRBJ2-6	NA	NA	TRBV5-1	16
TGTGCCAGTAGTATAGGCCTCACGGGCAATGAGCAGTTCTTC	CASSIGLTGNEQFF	TRBJ2-1	NA	NA	TRBV19	14
TGTGCCAGCAGGCCGACAGGGGGGACAGATACGCAGTATTTT	CASRPTGGTDTQYF	TRBJ2-3	TRBD1	NA	TRBV27	14
TGTGCCAGCAGCTTGGTTAGGGCGGACTACGAGCAGTACTTC	CASSLVRADYEQYF	TRBJ2-7	NA	NA	TRBV5-5	14
TGCGCCAGCGGCCTGACTAGCGGGAGAGTGGGGGAGACCCAGTACTTC	CASGLTSGRVGETQYF	TRBJ2-5	TRBD2	few	TRBV5-1	16
TGTGCCTGGAGTGATCCAGGCATAAACTATGGCTACACCTTC	CAWSDPGINYGYTF	TRBJ1-2	NA	NA	TRBV30	14
TGTGCCAGCAGCTTTCGGACTAGCGGACCTAGCACAGATACGCAGTATTTT	CASSFRTSGPSTDTQYF	TRBJ2-3	TRBD2	NA	TRBV7-9	17
TGCGCCAGCAGCTTGGCAGGGACCGACTACAATGAGCAGTTCTTC	CASSLAGTDYNEQFF	TRBJ2-1	NA	NA	TRBV5-1	15
TGTGCCTCCGGGGCCTACGAGCAGTACTTC	CASGAYEQYF	TRBJ2-7	NA	NA	TRBV6-1	10
TGTGCCAGCAGCTTAGGCCAGAACACTGAAGCTTTCTTT	CASSLGQNTEAFF	TRBJ1-1	NA	once	TRBV7-3	13
TGTGCCAGCAGCTTCATAACCGGGGAGCTGTTTTTT	CASSFITGELFF	TRBJ2-2	NA	NA	TRBV7-2	12
TGTGCCAGCAGTTACGGAGGGACAGACACTGAAGCTTTCTTT	CASSYGGTDTEAFF	TRBJ1-1	TRBD1	few	TRBV6-6	14
TGTGCCAGCAGTTCGGACAGGGCGCGGGGGAATGAGCAGTTCTTC	CASSSDRARGNEQFF	TRBJ2-1	NA	NA	TRBV27	15
TGTGCCAGCAGCTTAACTCAGGGGGTAAACAATGAGCAGTTCTTC	CASSLTQGVNNEQFF	TRBJ2-1	TRBD1	NA	TRBV7-9	15
TGTGCCTGGAGACAGTACAATGAGCAGTTCTTC	CAWRQYNEQFF	TRBJ2-1	NA	NA	TRBV30	11
TGTGCCAGCAGCTTGGGTACTAGCGGGAGACTTAACGAGCAGTACTTC	CASSLGTSGRLNEQYF	TRBJ2-7	TRBD2	NA	TRBV5-8	16
TGTGCCAGCAGCTTATTTTCTAGCGATGATACGCAGTATTTT	CASSLFSSDDTQYF	TRBJ2-3	NA	NA	TRBV7-9	14
TGTGCCAGCAGCCCGGGACAGGGAGACGCGAACACCGGGGAGCTGTTTTTT	CASSPGQGDANTGELFF	TRBJ2-2	TRBD1	NA	TRBV5-6	17
TGTGCCAGCAGCTTAAGGATTTCGCTCATGAACACTGAAGCTTTCTTT	CASSLRISLMNTEAFF	TRBJ1-1	NA	NA	TRBV13	16
TGTGCCAGCAGCGGTAACAGGGTTGGAGCCTACGAGCAGTACTTC	CASSGNRVGAYEQYF	TRBJ2-7	NA	NA	TRBV11-2	15
TGTGCCAGCAGTCCCACAGGGAACTATGGCTACACCTTC	CASSPTGNYGYTF	TRBJ1-2	NA	NA	TRBV7-6	13
TGTGCCAGCAGCTTCCCTCCTAGCGGGGGGTTCCTTTACAATGAGCAGTTCTTC	CASSFPPSGGFLYNEQFF	TRBJ2-1	TRBD2	NA	TRBV7-9	18
TGTGCCAGCAGCAGAGGACAGGGATTGTACAATGAGCAGTTCTTC	CASSRGQGLYNEQFF	TRBJ2-1	TRBD1	NA	TRBV7-2	15
TGTGCCAGTAGTACCAGGGCACAGGACAATCAGCCCCAGCATTTT	CASSTRAQDNQPQHF	TRBJ1-5	NA	NA	TRBV19	15
TGTGCCAGCAGTTACTCGGGGCAGAAAATGAACACTGAAGCTTTCTTT	CASSYSGQKMNTEAFF	TRBJ1-1	NA	once	TRBV6-6	16
TGTGCCAGCAGCCAGACAGGGCTAAGGAACATTCAGTACTTC	CASSQTGLRNIQYF	TRBJ2-4	TRBD1	NA	TRBV7-9	14
TGTGCCAGTAGTACGCAGCGGGCCCGGGACGAGCAGTACTTC	CASSTQRARDEQYF	TRBJ2-7	NA	NA	TRBV19	14
TGTGCCAGCAGCTTCAACAGGGGGGATAATGAAAAACTGTTTTTT	CASSFNRGDNEKLFF	TRBJ1-4	TRBD1	NA	TRBV7-8	15
TGTGCCAGCAGCCAAGGACAGGGACCCTACTATGGCTACACCTTC	CASSQGQGPYYGYTF	TRBJ1-2	TRBD1	NA	TRBV7-9	15
TGCGCCAGCAGCCAAGACCACGATCATGAGCAGTTCTTC	CASSQDHDHEQFF	TRBJ2-1	NA	NA	TRBV4-1	13
TGCGCCAGCAGTGATACTAGCGGGAACACAGATACGCAGTATTTT	CASSDTSGNTDTQYF	TRBJ2-3	TRBD2	NA	TRBV10-1	15
TGTGCCAGCAGCTTCGGCAGGGGTCGCCACGAGCAGTACTTC	CASSFGRGRHEQYF	TRBJ2-7	NA	NA	TRBV5-6	14
TGCGCCAGCAGCCCCGCAGGGGGGTCTGGGGCCAACGTCCTGACTTTC	CASSPAGGSGANVLTF	TRBJ2-6	NA	NA	TRBV4-1	16
TGTGCCAGCAGCTTTTCAGTTGAGAACACCGGGGAGCTGTTTTTT	CASSFSVENTGELFF	TRBJ2-2	NA	NA	TRBV7-2	15
TGCAGCGTTGAAAGTAGTAGCGGGAGCACAGATACGCAGTATTTT	CSVESSSGSTDTQYF	TRBJ2-3	TRBD2	NA	TRBV29-1	15
TGTGCCTGGAGTGTGGGCAGGGGGTACGAGCAGTACTTC	CAWSVGRGYEQYF	TRBJ2-7	TRBD1	NA	TRBV30	13
TGCGCCAGCAGCTTGGGCACAGCAGATACGCAGTATTTT	CASSLGTADTQYF	TRBJ2-3	NA	NA	TRBV5-1	13
TGCAGCGTTGTGCTTCCGGACAGATTCTCCTACGAGCAGTACTTC	CSVVLPDRFSYEQYF	TRBJ2-7	NA	few	TRBV29-1	15
TGTGCCAGCAGCTTTAGCGGATCTTACGAGCAGTACTTC	CASSFSGSYEQYF	TRBJ2-7	NA	NA	TRBV7-2	13
TGTGCCAGCAGCTCGTTACGAGACAGTACCTACGAGCAGTACTTC	CASSSLRDSTYEQYF	TRBJ2-7	NA	NA	TRBV11-2	15
TGTGCCAGCAGTCGGGGCAGGTCTGTTCGAGATACGCAGTATTTT	CASSRGRSVRDTQYF	TRBJ2-3	NA	NA	TRBV28	15
TGTGCCAGCAGCGGGCGGGGCTCTAGCGGGAGATCCTACGAGCAGTACTTC	CASSGRGSSGRSYEQYF	TRBJ2-7	TRBD2	NA	TRBV11-2	17
TGCGCCAGCAATAGTGGGGACAGGGGATATTCACCCCTCCACTTT	CASNSGDRGYSPLHF	TRBJ1-6	TRBD1	NA	TRBV10-2	15
TGTGCCAGCAGCAAGGGGACTAGCGGGACTAGCACAGATACGCAGTATTTT	CASSKGTSGTSTDTQYF	TRBJ2-3	TRBD2	NA	TRBV5-8	17
TGTGCCAGCAGACGGGAGGGGGCGTACGATACGCAGTATTTT	CASRREGAYDTQYF	TRBJ2-3	NA	NA	TRBV6-5	14
TGTGCCAGTAGTCCCCTGGGGGGATCCTACGAGCAGTACTTC	CASSPLGGSYEQYF	TRBJ2-7	NA	NA	TRBV19	14
TGTGCCACCAGCAGAGGGGGAAGCGGGGGACACTACGAGCAGTACTTC	CATSRGGSGGHYEQYF	TRBJ2-7	TRBD2	NA	TRBV15	16